This T cell receptor beta chain is drawn from a study of blood T cell repertoires in COVID-19. In the study overall: Collection of acute and convalescent COVID-19 samples took place in the United States, Italy and Spain. Sources were T cells, B-cell-depleted T cells, or PBMCs; the material itself was cDNA or gDNA.

Authors' analysis steps: From reference gene primer amplification, estimates of nucleated cell counts were derived. Sequenced by immunoSEQ multiplex PCR; TCRdb stores in-frame clones only, minus some. The DNA gave D and trimming, while V, J and clone size come from that table. The table includes more than 55,000 clones, 80% to 85% detected once. The CDR3 extends over 13 amino acids. Germline loops: CDR1 SEHNR, CDR2 FQNEAQ (reference sequence). The V and J ends lost 0 bases and 5 bases respectively, with 8 bases between them. This clonotype was sampled from a woman older than 75 with acute or convalescent COVID-19. Material: peripheral blood. The V and J genes are TRBV7-9 and TRBJ2-7, with D unresolved. The CDR3 is CASSLASANEQYF. CDR3 nucleotides: TGTGCCAGCAGCTTAGCGAGTGCAAACGAGCAGTACTTC.